This T cell receptor beta chain was documented in a study of identical twins. CDR3 size: 13 residues. CDR1 and CDR2 (germline): SQVTM, ANQGSEA. Trimming cost V 6 bases and J 0 bases, with 12 bases left between them. Whole-study results and caveats: Invariant T cells like MAIT and iNKT could partly confound the zero-insertion analyses.

This clonotype was seen a handful of times. No antigen is known for it. Template switching added a universal primer site, and cDNA bore unique molecular identifiers. From the 5' RACE reads, TCRdb called clonotypes with MiXCR, one entry per CDR3 protein. Of some 500,000 distinct CDR3 sequences in the sample, nearly 10% were seen once. The same data also went into a second study, on yellow fever vaccine responses in identical twins. This second report adds: Twins' T cell vaccine responses reportedly looked partly convergent, partly personalized.

The rearrangement joins TRBV29-1 to TRBJ2-7; tentative D call: TRBD1 (6 bases). Sequencing input: PBMCs. This sequence originates from a woman aged 18-29 years in good health. The CDR3 coding sequence is TGCAGCGTGTGGACAGATAGCTCCTACGAGCAGTACTTC. This gives the protein CSVWTDSSYEQYF.